The clone carrying this T cell receptor (beta chain) was detected ten times or more. Its matching antigen is unknown. A marrow graft followed busulfan-fludarabine conditioning, with cyclophosphamide on days +3 and +4. The entry originates in a study of T cells after posttransplantation cyclophosphamide. Profiled with immunoSEQ multiplex PCR; TCRdb holds only in-frame clones, not every one. The specimen has 7,500 to 8,000 clones, none found just once. CDR3 length equals 17 residues. Trimming removed 4 bases from V and 8 bases from J, with 24 bases in between. Germline V CDR1 and CDR2: MGHRA, YSYEKL. Study-level results: Donor CD8+ memory clones often dominated recipient blood repertoires at later times.

The J gene is TRBJ2-4, the V gene TRBV4-1; tentative D call: TRBD2 (7 bases). Sequenced material: PBMCs, taken after allogeneic stem cell transplant with posttransplant cyclophosphamide. The sequence was collected from a male patient younger than 35 who received an allogeneic stem cell transplant from an unrelated donor, was CMV-positive, and had acute and chronic GVHD. A share of the T cells may be of graft donor origin. CDR3 residues: CASSPPIVGGGLDIQYF. CDR3 coding DNA: TGCGCCAGCAGCCCGCCCATCGTGGGAGGGGGTTTGGACATTCAGTACTTC.